The 13 T cell receptor beta chains below were found in one sample sequenced in a study of T cells after yellow fever vaccination. TCRdb itself ran the 5' RACE reads through MiXCR, one entry per CDR3 protein. The sample gives about 350,000 distinct CDR3 sequences, roughly 8% of which show up once; under 20% is in the top ten. The source was PBMCs, collected more than 40 days after the first yellow fever vaccination. These receptors came from a man between 18 and 35 years old who received the YFV17D yellow fever vaccine.

The rearrangement joins TRBV12-3 or TRBV12-4 to TRBJ1-1, with TRBD1 identical over 7 bases. V shed 5 bases, J shed 1 base, and the junction held 7 bases outside the gene matches. The CDR3 extends over 15 amino acids. The CDR3 nucleotides read TGTGCCAGCAGTCCCTTCTGGACAGGGAACACTGAAGCTTTCTTT. Translation: CASSPFWTGNTEAFF.

This clonotype was recorded at least ten times. The chain recombines TRBV5-1 with TRBJ2-7, with 10 bases that match TRBD2. Unmatched junction bases numbered 7, after V lost 3 bases and J lost 4 bases. Looked up from germline, CDR1 is SGHRS and CDR2 is YFSETQ. The length of the CDR3 is 15 residues. The CDR3, as DNA: TGCGCCAGCAGCTCGAGGACTAGCGGAGGGTACGAGCAGTACTTC. It yields the protein CASSSRTSGGYEQYF.

V gene TRBV20-1 combines with J gene TRBJ1-4; D gene ambiguous. Deletions cut 0 bases from V and 3 bases from J, with 11 bases between. The CDR3 runs 15 residues. Germline loops: CDR1 DFQATT, CDR2 SNEGSKA (reference sequence). This CDR3 is CSARDIAVPNEKLFF. As DNA, the CDR3 is TGCAGTGCTAGAGATATAGCGGTCCCTAATGAAAAACTGTTTTTT.

The chain is built from TRBV20-1 and TRBJ1-1; 7 bases map to TRBD1. The CDR3 is made up of 15 amino acids. V dropped 2 bases and J dropped 1; count of bases not matched to a gene: 7. Germline loops: CDR1 DFQATT, CDR2 SNEGSKA (reference sequence). CDR3 nucleotide sequence: TGCAGTGCTAGACACTCCGGGACAGAGAACACTGAAGCTTTCTTT. Amino acid sequence: CSARHSGTENTEAFF.

V usage is TRBV12-3 or TRBV12-4 and J usage is TRBJ1-4; a weak D match, TRBD1 (5 bases). Trimming pared 4 bases from V and 7 bases from J, leaving 13 bases between. The CDR3 extends over 14 amino acids. DNA for the CDR3: TGTGCCAGCAGTTCAGCTCGGCAGGGTGAAAAACTGTTTTTT. It translates to CASSSARQGEKLFF.

The rearrangement uses TRBV12-3 or TRBV12-4 and TRBJ1-4; D gene uncertain. The germline V and J ends were trimmed by 5 bases and 0 bases, with 13 bases remaining between them. The CDR3 is 16 residues long. The CDR3 nucleotides read TGTGCCAGCAGTATTGGAGTATTCTCAACTAATGAAAAACTGTTTTTT. Translation gives CASSIGVFSTNEKLFF.

This clonotype showed up just a few times. The rearrangement joins TRBV10-2 to TRBJ1-6, with 9 bases matching TRBD1. Germline CDR1 reads WSHSY; CDR2 reads SAAADI. V lost 6 bases to trimming and J lost 10 bases; unmatched junction nucleotides: 7. The CDR3 length is 14 residues. CDR3 nucleotides: TGCGCCAGCAGACCCACAGGGGGCGGATCACCCCTCCACTTT. Its protein product is CASRPTGGGSPLHF.

This rearrangement joins TRBV5-1 to TRBJ2-7; weak D call: TRBD1 (5 bases). Trimming shortened V by 5 bases and J by 4 bases, and 13 bases separated the two germline ends. The CDR3 loop spans 13 amino acids. Per germline, CDR1 SGHRS and CDR2 YFSETQ. CDR3 DNA sequence: TGCGCCAGCAGTTTGCCAGGGATATACGAGCAGTACTTC. This gives the protein CASSLPGIYEQYF.

This clonotype has only a few counts. The chain uses TRBV7-9 and TRBJ2-1; D is ambiguous. Germline V lookup: CDR1 SEHNR, CDR2 FQNEAQ (reference sequence). Trimming left V 6 bases short and J 7 bases short, with 13 bases between. The CDR3 runs 13 residues. CDR3 residues: CASRPTGSNEQFF. The CDR3 coding sequence is TGTGCCAGCAGACCGACCGGTTCAAATGAGCAGTTCTTC.

This clonotype was found a few times. This rearrangement joins TRBV6-5 to TRBJ1-5; a possible D gene is TRBD1 (6 bases). CDR1 is MNHEY and CDR2 is SVGAGI in the germline V gene. The V and J ends lost 2 bases and 0 bases respectively, with 11 bases between them. The length of the CDR3 is 16 residues. The CDR3 DNA reads as TGTGCCAGCAGTTACCGGGCAGGGGTTAGCAATCAGCCCCAGCATTTT. It encodes CASSYRAGVSNQPQHF.

This clonotype turned up a few times. Its ends do not fully match the called genes, so a read error is possible. The chain has TRBV7-2 and TRBJ1-5, with 11 bases lining up with TRBD1. Germline V gives CDR1 SGHTA, CDR2 FQGNSA. The CDR3 spans 16 residues. The CDR3 spells CASSRRRTGGNQPQHF. CDR3 bases: TGTGCCAGCAGTCGACGGCGGACAGGGGGCAACCAGCCCCAGCATTTT.

The chain combines TRBV12-3 or TRBV12-4 with TRBJ2-4; D is possibly TRBD1 (5 bases). Trimming removed 1 base from V and 7 bases from J, with 11 bases in between. There are 14 residues in the CDR3. This CDR3 is CASSLGQGRNIQYF. The CDR3 DNA reads TGTGCCAGCAGTTTAGGGCAGGGAAGGAACATTCAGTACTTC.

This clonotype was counted between two and nine times. The rearrangement uses TRBV13 and TRBJ2-2; 8 bases fit TRBD2. Germline V gives CDR1 PRHDT, CDR2 FYEKMQ (reference sequence). With V trimmed by 5 bases and J by 3 bases, 5 bases remained unmatched. There are 15 residues in the CDR3. The CDR3, as DNA: TGTGCCAGCAGCACCGGGAGGGATTACACCGGGGAGCTGTTTTTT. Its protein product is CASSTGRDYTGELFF.